What follows is one T cell receptor beta chain and its context. Seattle participants joined during active infection and were tracked over time. Trimming took off 3 bases at V and 2 bases at J, with 10 bases between the two ends. Germline values: CDR1 GTSNPN, CDR2 SVGIG (reference sequence). CDR3 length: 14 residues. This sample is part of a study of blood T cell repertoires in COVID-19. Whole-study context: Italy, Spain and the United States were the sources of the convalescent and acute COVID-19 samples. From T cells, B-cell-depleted T cells, or PBMCs came the material, which was cDNA or gDNA.

Under the authors' procedure: Amplifying reference gene primers gave estimates of nucleated cell counts. TCRdb keeps only in-frame clones here, not all; method: immunoSEQ multiplex PCR. That table is the source of V, J and clone size, and D and trimming were worked out from the DNA. The profile shows some 310,000 clones, 90% of them singletons. Sequenced sample: peripheral blood. This receptor was taken from a woman in her 40s with COVID-19, enrolled during active disease. The chain employs TRBV30 and TRBJ1-4; unclear D gene. This chain's CDR3 is CAWRRGGTNEKLFF. As DNA, the CDR3 is TGTGCCTGGAGGCGCGGAGGGACTAATGAAAAACTGTTTTTT.